This T cell receptor beta chain was identified in a study of shared clonotypes between healthy human individuals. About the study: The study drew on a couple of women and a few men aged 18 to 49 as donors.

Some clones are missing from TCRdb's copy, which holds only in-frame ones; the method was immunoSEQ multiplex PCR. The sample has about 2.5 million clones, just under 95% seen once. This CDR3 region has 13 residues. The ends were cut back, 3 bases at V and 5 bases at J, with 10 bases in the middle. CDR1 and CDR2 (germline): KGHSH, LQKENI. This chain links TRBV18 with TRBJ2-5, with D hard to call. Sequencing input: naive CD4+ T cells from PBMCs. Subset here: CD45RA+ positively selected. This sequence originates from a man aged 18 to 30 in good health. Some clones in this sample may be carry-over from other donors' samples. The chain's CDR3 is CASSPNQVETQYF. The DNA for the CDR3 is TGTGCCAGCTCACCTAACCAGGTGGAGACCCAGTACTTC.